A single sample gave rise to the 9 T cell receptor beta chains below, sequenced in a study of prognosis after radiotherapy for stage I lung cancer (TCRdb year 2021). The sequencing machine was an Illumina HiSeq 3000. Two rounds of multiplex PCR on genomic DNA were used to amplify the TCR beta CDR3 region. The first PCR round used primers specific to each TRBV and TRBJ gene, with sequences filed in Chinese patent CN105087789A. The public reads were quality trimmed at Q25 with fastp and then assembled into clones with MiXCR by TCRdb, keeping productive beta chains. Rows with a matching CDR3 protein are joined into one entry that keeps the most common DNA and genes. The sample includes fewer than 40,000 distinct CDR3 sequences, with 32% observed a single time. In total, the top ten clones hold roughly 27% of the sample. The sequences come from PBMCs, collected before or after stereotactic body radiation therapy (not recorded which). These receptors were obtained from a donor of 50 years or more with non-small cell lung cancer.

This clonotype was seen many times. This chain links TRBV6-2 or TRBV6-3 with TRBJ2-3; tentatively, D is TRBD1 or TRBD2 (5 bases each). Germline V gene sequence: CDR1 MNHEY, CDR2 SVGEGT. This CDR3 is 13 amino acids long. V lost 6 bases, J lost 1 base, and 8 bases lay in between. The CDR3 loop reads CASRRGGTDTQYF. Here the CDR3 DNA reads TGTGCCAGCAGAAGGGGAGGCACAGATACGCAGTATTTT.

At least ten counts were recorded for this clonotype. The rearrangement links TRBV20-1 to TRBJ1-2; D remains unclear. This CDR3 spans 16 amino acids. V shed 5 bases and J shed 0 bases, with 19 bases lying between them. CDR1 and CDR2 (germline): DFQATT, SNEGSKA (reference sequence). The CDR3 here is CSAGRLGMGTNYGYTF. The CDR3 DNA reads TGCAGTGCTGGGAGACTGGGTATGGGTACTAACTATGGCTACACCTTC.

This clonotype was detected many times. The genes are TRBV20-1 and TRBJ2-1, with TRBD2 identical over 8 bases. The CDR3 spans 14 residues. CDR1 and CDR2 (germline): DFQATT, SNEGSKA (reference sequence). Germline trimming cut 6 bases from V and 4 bases from J; bases unmatched to any gene: 8. CDR3 loop: CSARAGTRYNEQFF. The CDR3 DNA sequence: TGCAGTGCCAGGGCTGGGACTAGGTACAATGAGCAGTTCTTC.

This chain links TRBV6-2 or TRBV6-3 with TRBJ1-3; D possibly corresponds to TRBD1 (5 bases). The CDR3 runs 16 residues. Trimming left V 6 bases short and J 2 bases short, with 17 bases between. Germline-derived CDR1 and CDR2 are MNHEY and SVGEGT. The CDR3 loop is CASSPTGTVAGNTIYF. The CDR3 region has the DNA TGTGCCAGCAGCCCAACAGGTACAGTGGCTGGAAACACCATATATTTT.

This chain uses TRBV7-3 with TRBJ1-1; D is unresolved. From germline, CDR1 is SGHTA and CDR2 FQGTGA. The V end was cut by 4 bases, the J end by 7 bases, with 13 bases between. The CDR3 runs to 13 residues. Here the CDR3 DNA reads TGTGCCAGCAGCTCCGATAGGGTGGGTGAAGCTTTCTTT. Amino acids: CASSSDRVGEAFF.

V is TRBV19 and J is TRBJ1-4; D gene unclear. Trimming pared 3 bases from V and 0 bases from J, leaving 8 bases between. CDR3 length: 15 amino acids. Germline lookup yields CDR1 LNHDA and CDR2 SQIVND (reference sequence). The CDR3 loop is CASSIGLTTNEKLFF. CDR3 nucleotide sequence: TGTGCCAGTAGTATCGGTCTTACAACTAATGAAAAACTGTTTTTT.

Ten or more counts support this clonotype. V usage is TRBV14 and J usage is TRBJ2-1, with D possibly being TRBD1 or TRBD2 (7 bases each). The CDR3 is 15 amino acids. V was trimmed by 2 bases and J by 9 bases, leaving 17 bases between them. In germline, CDR1 is SGHDN, CDR2 FVKESK. The CDR3 DNA reads TGTGCCAGCAGCCAATCCTGGACAGGCGGGGGTGAGCAGTTCTTC. It yields the protein CASSQSWTGGGEQFF.

This clonotype was observed many times. The chain joins TRBV5-1 to TRBJ2-5, with 8 bases lining up with TRBD1. Germline values: CDR1 SGHRS, CDR2 YFSETQ. V gave up 4 bases and J gave up 2 bases; unmatched junction bases: 10. CDR3 length: 16 residues. The CDR3 reads CASSGLGTGQQETQYF. CDR3 DNA sequence: TGCGCCAGCAGCGGCCTTGGGACAGGCCAGCAAGAGACCCAGTACTTC.

The chain couples TRBV6-2 or TRBV6-3 to TRBJ2-1, with 8 bases identical to TRBD2. The length of the CDR3 is 11 residues. Per the germline V gene, CDR1 is MNHEY and CDR2 is SVGEGT. CDR3 loop: CGSSGYNEQFF. CDR3 nucleotide sequence: TGTGGGTCTAGCGGGTACAATGAGCAGTTCTTC.